The clone carrying this T cell receptor (beta chain) was found many times. Antigen specificity is unknown. This entry is derived from a study of T cells in Graves' hyperthyroidism and ophthalmopathy. Broader study findings: A model of 13 V-J features distinguished ophthalmopathy from stable hyperthyroidism. Blood also held most thyroid clonotypes expanded beyond 0.001.

RNA transcripts were the template for amplifying TCR beta CDR3 regions. First-round RT-PCR with HTBI primers amplified the TCR CDR3 region. From the multiplex PCR reads, TCRdb called clonotypes with MiXCR, one entry per CDR3 protein. The sample records about 500,000 distinct CDR3 sequences, 13% to 15% being singletons. Germline V gene data show CDR1 as SGHNT and CDR2 as YENEEA. CDR3 length equals 14 residues. V lost 5 bases and J lost 7, with 15 bases in between. Absence of ophthalmopathy progression within 18 months defined stable Graves' hyperthyroidism. This chain connects TRBV11-3 to TRBJ2-1; D could derive from TRBD1 or TRBD2 (5 bases each). Sequencing used blood. The receptor's source is a young woman with Graves' hyperthyroidism. CDR3 bases: TGTGCCAGCAGCCGCTGGGGACCGGGGAATGAGCAGTTCTTC. Protein sequence: CASSRWGPGNEQFF.